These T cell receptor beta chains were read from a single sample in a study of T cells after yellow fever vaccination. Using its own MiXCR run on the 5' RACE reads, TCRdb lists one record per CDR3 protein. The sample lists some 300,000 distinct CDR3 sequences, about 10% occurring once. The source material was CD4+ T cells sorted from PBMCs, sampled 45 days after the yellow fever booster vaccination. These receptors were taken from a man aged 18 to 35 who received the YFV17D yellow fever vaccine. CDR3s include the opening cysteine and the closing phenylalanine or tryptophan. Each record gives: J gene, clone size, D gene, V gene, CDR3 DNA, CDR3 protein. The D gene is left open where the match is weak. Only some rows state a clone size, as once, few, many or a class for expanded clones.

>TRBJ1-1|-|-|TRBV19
TGTGCCAGTAGTATAAGCGGAATGGCCCCCTGGAGGACTGAAGCTTTCTTT
CASSISGMAPWRTEAFF
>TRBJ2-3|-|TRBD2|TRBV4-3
TGCGCCAGCAGCCTTCAACCCCCAACTAGCGGGGGGGCATATACGCAGTATTTT
CASSLQPPTSGGAYTQYF
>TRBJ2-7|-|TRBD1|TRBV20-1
TGCAGTGCGAGGGCTCAGGGGGCGCGTGGCGAGCAGTACTTC
CSARAQGARGEQYF
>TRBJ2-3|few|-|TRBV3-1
TGTGCCAGCAGCCAAGACGGGTTTACGCAGTATTTT
CASSQDGFTQYF
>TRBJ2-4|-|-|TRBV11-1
TGTGCCAGCAGCGACCAACGAATTCAGTACTTC
CASSDQRIQYF
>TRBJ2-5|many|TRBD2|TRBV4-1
TGCGCCAGCAGCCTGGGACTAGCGGGGGCTACCGGAGAGACCCAGTACTTC
CASSLGLAGATGETQYF
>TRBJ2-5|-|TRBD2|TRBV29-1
TGCAGCGTTAGGACTAGCGGGGACAAGACCCAGTACTTC
CSVRTSGDKTQYF
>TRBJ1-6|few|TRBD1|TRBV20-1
TGCAGTGCTAGAGAGGACAGGGGGTACCATAATTCACCCCTCCACTTT
CSAREDRGYHNSPLHF
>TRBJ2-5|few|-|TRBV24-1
TGTGCCACCAGTGATGGGCCCCAAGAGACCCAGTACTTC
CATSDGPQETQYF
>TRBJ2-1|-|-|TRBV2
TGTGCCAGCACTTCGGCCCCCTACAATGAGCAGTTCTTC
CASTSAPYNEQFF
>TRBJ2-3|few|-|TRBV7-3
TGTGCCAGCAGCCCCCAGGAGAGAGCCGCGCAGTATTTT
CASSPQERAAQYF
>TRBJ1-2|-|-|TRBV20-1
TGCAGTGCTGGGCTTCTCGGGGCAAACTATGGCTACACCTTC
CSAGLLGANYGYTF
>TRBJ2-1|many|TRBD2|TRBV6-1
TGTGCCAGCAGGCGGCTAGCGGGGGGGGTATACAATGAGCAGTTCTTC
CASRRLAGGVYNEQFF
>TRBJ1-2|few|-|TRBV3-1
TGTGCCAGCAGCCAATTAACGGAGGACTATGGCTACACCTTC
CASSQLTEDYGYTF
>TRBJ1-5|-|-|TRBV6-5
TGTGCCAGCAGTTACGGAGGAGGGCCCCAGCATTTT
CASSYGGGPQHF
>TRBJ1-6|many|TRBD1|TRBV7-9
TGTGCCAGCAGCGGACGCCAAGGGGGACAGGGGAATTCACCCCTCCACTTT
CASSGRQGGQGNSPLHF
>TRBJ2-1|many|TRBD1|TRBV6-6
TGTGCCAGCAGTGCGGAATGGACAGGGTGGGATGAGCAGTTCTTC
CASSAEWTGWDEQFF
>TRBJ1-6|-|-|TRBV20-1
TGCAGTGCTTCGACAGACGGCTCCTATAATTCACCCCTCCACTTT
CSASTDGSYNSPLHF
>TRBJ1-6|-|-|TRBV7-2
TGTGCCAGCAGCCTAAGTCTGCGTACACCCCTCCACTTT
CASSLSLRTPLHF
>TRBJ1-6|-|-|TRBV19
TGTGCCAGTAGTGACAGTTATAATTCACCCCTCCACTTT
CASSDSYNSPLHF
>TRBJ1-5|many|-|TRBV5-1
TGCGCCAGCAGCCCCACCGGGGTATCCAATCAGCCCCAGCATTTT
CASSPTGVSNQPQHF
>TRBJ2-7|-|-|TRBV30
TGTGCCTGGAGCCCTGGTCGACACGAGCAGTACTTC
CAWSPGRHEQYF
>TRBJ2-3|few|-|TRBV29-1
TGCAGCGTGGCCCGATGGGACAAGCTCCGCACAGATACGCAGTATTTT
CSVARWDKLRTDTQYF
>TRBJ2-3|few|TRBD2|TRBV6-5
TGTGCCAGCAGTAAGGGACTAGCGGGGGGGCCGGATACGCAGTATTTT
CASSKGLAGGPDTQYF
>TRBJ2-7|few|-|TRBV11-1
TGTGCCAGCAAGGATCCGAACAGCTACGAGCAGTACTTC
CASKDPNSYEQYF
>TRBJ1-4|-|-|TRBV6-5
TGTGCCAGCAGAAGGGTCGCGAAAACAGTGGAAAAACTGTTTTTT
CASRRVAKTVEKLFF
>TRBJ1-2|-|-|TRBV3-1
TGTGCCAGCAGCCATCGGCCAGTTGGGGGCTACACCTTC
CASSHRPVGGYTF
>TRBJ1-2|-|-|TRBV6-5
TGTGCCAGCAGTTACGGCCAGGGGCCCGGCTACACCTTC
CASSYGQGPGYTF
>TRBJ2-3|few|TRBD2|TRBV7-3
TGTGCCAGCAGCCTCGAGCCGCTAGCGGGGGGGACAGATACGCAGTATTTT
CASSLEPLAGGTDTQYF
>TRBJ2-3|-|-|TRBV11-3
TGTGCCAGCAGCTTAGCACAAGGGGGAACGGCCCGTGGAGATACGCAGTATTTT
CASSLAQGGTARGDTQYF
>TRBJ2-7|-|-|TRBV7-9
TGTGCCAGCAGCTCAGTTAAAACGGCCTACGAGCAGTACTTC
CASSSVKTAYEQYF
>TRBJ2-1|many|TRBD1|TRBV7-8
TGTGCCAGCAGCCTAGGGACAGGGCGAAACAATGAGCAGTTCTTC
CASSLGTGRNNEQFF
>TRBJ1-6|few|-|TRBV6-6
TGTGCCAGCAGTTACAACGCTGGGAGCTATTCACCCCTCCACTTT
CASSYNAGSYSPLHF
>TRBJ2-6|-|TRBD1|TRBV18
TGTGCCAGCTCACCAGCAGGGGGTATCTCTGGGGCCAACGTCCTGACTTTC
CASSPAGGISGANVLTF
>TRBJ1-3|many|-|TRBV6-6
TGTGCCAGCAGCCCACGCTCTGGAAACACCATATATTTT
CASSPRSGNTIYF
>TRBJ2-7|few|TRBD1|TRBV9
TGTGCCAGCAGCGGCGATACAGGGGGCGAACAGTACTTC
CASSGDTGGEQYF
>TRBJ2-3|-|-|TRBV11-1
TGTGCCAGCACCAATACGCAGTATTTT
CASTNTQYF
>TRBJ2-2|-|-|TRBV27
TGTGCCAGCAAAGGGGGACGGTCCGGGCAGCGAAACACCGGGGAGCTGTTTTTT
CASKGGRSGQRNTGELFF
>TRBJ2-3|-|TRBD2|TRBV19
TGTGCCAGTAGTATTCCGGGACTAGCGATGCCAGATACGCAGTATTTT
CASSIPGLAMPDTQYF
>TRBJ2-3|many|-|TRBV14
TGTGCCAGCAGCCAGTACAGGAAGCAAGCAGCGGATACGCAGTATTTT
CASSQYRKQAADTQYF
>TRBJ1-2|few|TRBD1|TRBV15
TGTGCCACCAGCAGAGATACAACAGGGGGAAATGGCTACACCTTC
CATSRDTTGGNGYTF
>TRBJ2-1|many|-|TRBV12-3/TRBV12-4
TGTGCCAGCAGTTTTAAATTATCAGGAGCCTTCGGGAAGCAGTTCTTC
CASSFKLSGAFGKQFF
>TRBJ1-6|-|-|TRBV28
TGTGCCAGCAGTCCCTCCCCGGGGGCAACGCGCTCCCCCCTCCACTTT
CASSPSPGATRSPLHF
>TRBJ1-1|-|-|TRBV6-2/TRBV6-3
TGTGCCAGCAGTTACGCCGGAAGGCGGGCGACTGAAGCTTTCTTT
CASSYAGRRATEAFF
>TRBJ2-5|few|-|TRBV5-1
TGCGCCAGCAGCGATACAGGGAACCAAGAGACCCAGTACTTC
CASSDTGNQETQYF
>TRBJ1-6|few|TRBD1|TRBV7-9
TGTGCCAGCAGCCCAGAACAGGGGGGCCGTTCACCCCTCCACTTT
CASSPEQGGRSPLHF
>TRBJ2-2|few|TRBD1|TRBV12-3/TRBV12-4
TGTGCCAGCAGCGGATTGAACCGGGACAGGGACAGGGAGCTGTTTTTT
CASSGLNRDRDRELFF
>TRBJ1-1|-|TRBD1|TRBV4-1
TGCGCCAGCAGCTTCCGCCGGACAGGGGGCACTGAAGCTTTCTTT
CASSFRRTGGTEAFF
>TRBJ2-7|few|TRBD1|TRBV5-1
TGCGCCAGCAGCGTGGGACAGGGCGCCGAGCAGTACTTC
CASSVGQGAEQYF
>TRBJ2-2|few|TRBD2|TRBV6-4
TGTGCCAGCAGCGTGAGCGGGGGGGCGATCGGGGAGCTGTTTTTT
CASSVSGGAIGELFF
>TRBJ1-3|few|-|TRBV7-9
TGTGCCAGCAGCTTAGCGGGACTGAGCTCTGGAAACACCATATATTTT
CASSLAGLSSGNTIYF
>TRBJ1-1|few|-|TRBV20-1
TGCAGTGCTAGAGCGGGGGCCATGGGCACTGAAGCTTTCTTT
CSARAGAMGTEAFF
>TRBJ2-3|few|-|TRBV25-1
TGTGCCGCGGGGCGCGATACGCAGTATTTT
CAAGRDTQYF
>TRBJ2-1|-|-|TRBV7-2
TGTGCCAGCAGGAACCGGGGGGAGCAGTTCTTC
CASRNRGEQFF